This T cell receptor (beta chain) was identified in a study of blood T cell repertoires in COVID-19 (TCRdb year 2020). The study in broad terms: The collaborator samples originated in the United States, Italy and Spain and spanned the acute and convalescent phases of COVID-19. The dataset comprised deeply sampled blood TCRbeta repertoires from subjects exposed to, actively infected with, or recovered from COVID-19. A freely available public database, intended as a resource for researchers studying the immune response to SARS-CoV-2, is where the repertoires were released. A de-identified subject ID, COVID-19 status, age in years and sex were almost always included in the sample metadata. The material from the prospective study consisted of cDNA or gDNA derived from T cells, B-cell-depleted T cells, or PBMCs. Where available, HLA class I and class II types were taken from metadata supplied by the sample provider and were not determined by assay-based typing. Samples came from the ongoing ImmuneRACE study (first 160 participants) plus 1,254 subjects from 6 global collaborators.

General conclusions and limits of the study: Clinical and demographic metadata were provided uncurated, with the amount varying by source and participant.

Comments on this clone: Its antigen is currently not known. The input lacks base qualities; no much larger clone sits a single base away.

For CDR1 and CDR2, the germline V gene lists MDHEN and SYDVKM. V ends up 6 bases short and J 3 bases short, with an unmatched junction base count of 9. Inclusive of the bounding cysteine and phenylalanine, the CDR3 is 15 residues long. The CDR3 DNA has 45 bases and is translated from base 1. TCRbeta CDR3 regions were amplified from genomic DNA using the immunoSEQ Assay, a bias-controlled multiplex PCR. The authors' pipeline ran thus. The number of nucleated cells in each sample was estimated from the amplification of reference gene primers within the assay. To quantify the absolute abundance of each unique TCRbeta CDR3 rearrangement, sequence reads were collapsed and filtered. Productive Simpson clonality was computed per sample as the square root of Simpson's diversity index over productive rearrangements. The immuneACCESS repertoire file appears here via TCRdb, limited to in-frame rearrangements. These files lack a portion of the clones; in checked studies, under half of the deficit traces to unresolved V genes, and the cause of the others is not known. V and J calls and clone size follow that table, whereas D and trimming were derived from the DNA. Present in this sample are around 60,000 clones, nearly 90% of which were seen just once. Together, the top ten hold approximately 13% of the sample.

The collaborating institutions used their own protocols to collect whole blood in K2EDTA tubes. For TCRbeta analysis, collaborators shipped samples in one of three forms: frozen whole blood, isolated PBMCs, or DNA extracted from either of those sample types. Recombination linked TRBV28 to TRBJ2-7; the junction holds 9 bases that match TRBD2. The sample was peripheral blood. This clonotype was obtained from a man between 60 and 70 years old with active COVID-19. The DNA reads TGTGCCAGCAGCCGGTGGACTAGCGCCCGCTACGAGCAGTACTTC. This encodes CASSRWTSARYEQYF.